These T cell receptor beta chains were read from a single sample in a study of monozygotic twins with inflammatory bowel disease. TCRdb reprocessed the 5' RACE reads and stores each CDR3 protein as one record, lacking DNA. This sample's clone table lists a few hundred thousand distinct CDR3 sequences. The specimen was blood. Receptors were obtained from a human donor with ulcerative colitis or Crohn's disease, or a healthy co-twin of an affected twin (not recorded which). Each CDR3 is given with its conserved first and last residue.

j_call,cdr3_length,v_call,cdr3_aa
TRBJ1-3,15,TRBV4-2,CASSPERLRGNTIYF
TRBJ2-7,14,TRBV15,CATTRDAYSYEQYF
TRBJ2-7,13,TRBV7-2,CASSFQAAYEQYF
TRBJ2-5,15,TRBV20-1,CSANGDRGISETQYF
TRBJ2-7,15,TRBV20-1,CSARDYLQGDYEQYF
TRBJ2-5,15,TRBV20-1,CSARPGLNPQETQYF
TRBJ2-3,15,TRBV5-1,CASSGTGGNTDTQYF
TRBJ1-2,15,TRBV28,CASSFYGVTSGGYTF
TRBJ1-1,15,TRBV6-1,CASSGVQGATTEAFF
TRBJ2-7,15,TRBV9,CASSGGLAGAYEQYF
TRBJ1-1,16,TRBV7-2,CASSPPGGGRNTEAFF
TRBJ2-2,14,TRBV15,CATSRDPNTGELFF
TRBJ2-7,13,TRBV5-1,CASSLVAPYEQYF
TRBJ1-6,13,TRBV6-5,CASSPTVNSPLHF
TRBJ1-1,14,TRBV6-6,CASKPGTQNTEAFF
TRBJ2-4,19,TRBV11-1,CASSLAGLGTGIRNYMQYF
TRBJ1-5,12,TRBV6-6,CASARGGTPQHF